This T cell receptor beta chain was found in a study of T cells in tuberculosis. Data came from immunoSEQ multiplex PCR; TCRdb stores just in-frame clones and leaves some out. The sample has 25,000 to 35,000 clones, nearly 97% seen once; the top ten hold over 2%. CDR1 SNHLY and CDR2 FYNNEI come from the germline V gene. The CDR3 is 14 amino acids. The V gene end was trimmed by 6 bases and the J gene end by 0 bases; junction bases not matched to a gene: 4. The material sequenced was PBMCs. The TCR originated in a donor aged 10-29 years with latent tuberculosis or without tuberculosis infection. V and J are TRBV2 and TRBJ2-5; TRBD1 matches 7 bases. CDR3 in DNA: TGTGCCAGCAGCCTACAGGGGAACCAAGAGACCCAGTACTTC. This translates into CASSLQGNQETQYF.